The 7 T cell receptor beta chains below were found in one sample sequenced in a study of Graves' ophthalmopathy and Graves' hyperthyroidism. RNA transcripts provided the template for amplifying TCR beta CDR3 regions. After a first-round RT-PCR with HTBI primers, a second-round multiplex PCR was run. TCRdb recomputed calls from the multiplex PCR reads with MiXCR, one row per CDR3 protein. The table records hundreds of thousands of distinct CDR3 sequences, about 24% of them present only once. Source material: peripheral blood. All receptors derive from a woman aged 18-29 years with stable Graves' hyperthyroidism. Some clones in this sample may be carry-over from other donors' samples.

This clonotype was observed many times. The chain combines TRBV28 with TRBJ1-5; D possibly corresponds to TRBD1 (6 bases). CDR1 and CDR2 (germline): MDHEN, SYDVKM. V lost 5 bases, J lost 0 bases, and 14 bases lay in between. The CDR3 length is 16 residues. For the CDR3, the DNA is TGTGCCAGCAGTATAGGGGGGTGGGCTAGCAATCAGCCCCAGCATTTT. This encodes CASSIGGWASNQPQHF.

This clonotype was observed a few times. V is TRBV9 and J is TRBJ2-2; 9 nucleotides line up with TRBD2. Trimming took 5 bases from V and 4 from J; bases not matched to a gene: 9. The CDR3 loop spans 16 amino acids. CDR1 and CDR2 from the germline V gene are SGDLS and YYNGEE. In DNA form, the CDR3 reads TGTGCCAGCAGTGGACTAGCGAGCACCATCACCGGGGAGCTGTTTTTT. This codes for CASSGLASTITGELFF.

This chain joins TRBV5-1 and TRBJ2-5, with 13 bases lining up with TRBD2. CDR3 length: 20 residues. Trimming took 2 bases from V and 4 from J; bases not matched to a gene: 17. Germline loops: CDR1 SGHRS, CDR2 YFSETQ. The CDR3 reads CASSLGLAGVPKKVRETQYF. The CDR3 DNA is TGCGCCAGCAGCTTAGGACTAGCGGGAGTCCCGAAGAAAGTACGAGAGACCCAGTACTTC.

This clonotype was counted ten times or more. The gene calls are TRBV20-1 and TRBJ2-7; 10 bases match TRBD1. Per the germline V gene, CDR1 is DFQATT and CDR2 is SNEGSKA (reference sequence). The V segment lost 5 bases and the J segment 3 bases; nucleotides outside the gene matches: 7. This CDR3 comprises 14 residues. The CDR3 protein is CSASDRGRRYEQYF. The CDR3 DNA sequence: TGCAGTGCTTCAGACAGGGGGCGTCGCTACGAGCAGTACTTC.

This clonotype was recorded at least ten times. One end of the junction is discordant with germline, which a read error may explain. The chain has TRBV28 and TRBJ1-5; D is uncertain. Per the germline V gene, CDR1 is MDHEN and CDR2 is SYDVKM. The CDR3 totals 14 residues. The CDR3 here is CASSYGSFHQSQHF. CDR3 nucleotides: TGTGCCAGCAGTTACGGGAGTTTTCATCAGTCCCAGCATTTT.

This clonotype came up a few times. CDR3 protein: CASSLLVGGNYGYTF. In DNA, the CDR3 is TGCGCCAGCAGCTTGTTGGTTGGCGGGAACTATGGCTACACCTTC. V and J are TRBV5-1 and TRBJ1-2; D is uncertain. CDR1 is SGHRS and CDR2 is YFSETQ in the germline V gene. The CDR3 is 15 amino acids. The V end lost 1 base, the J end lost 2 bases, and 12 bases lay between the germline ends.

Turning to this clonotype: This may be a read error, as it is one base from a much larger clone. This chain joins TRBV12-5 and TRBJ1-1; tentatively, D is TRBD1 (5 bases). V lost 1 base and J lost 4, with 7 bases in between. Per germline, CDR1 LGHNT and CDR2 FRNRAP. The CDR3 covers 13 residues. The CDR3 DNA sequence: TGTGCTAGTGGTTTGGACAGGATCACTGAAGCTTTCTTT. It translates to CASGLDRITEAFF.